One sample yielded the 4 T cell receptor beta chains listed below, sequenced in a study of graft-versus-host responses after intestinal transplantation. Generated by immunoSEQ multiplex PCR, the TCRdb table keeps only in-frame clones and is missing some. The sample lists about 98,000 clones, about 82% occurring once. This specimen was PBMCs, taken 255 days after intestinal transplant. Receptor source: a human patient who received an intestinal transplant, so some T cells may come from the graft donor.

The J gene is TRBJ1-1, the V gene TRBV9; TRBD1 matches 7 bases. The V segment lost 0 bases and the J segment 7 bases; nucleotides outside the gene matches: 9. CDR3 length: 15 residues. Germline CDR1 is SGDLS and CDR2 is YYNGEE. The CDR3 is CASSVGDRVRDEAFF. CDR3 DNA: TGTGCCAGCAGCGTAGGAGACAGGGTAAGAGATGAAGCTTTCTTT.

This clone is a singleton in its sample. Compared with germline, one end of the junction differs, possibly owing to a read error. V gene TRBV4-2 combines with J gene TRBJ2-2, with 7 bases identical to TRBD2. In germline, CDR1 is LGHNA, CDR2 YNFKEQ. The CDR3 totals 17 residues. The CDR3, as DNA: TGTGCCACCAGCCAAGAGATTTGGGGGGGGAACACCGGGGAGCTGTTTTTT. It is translated as CATSQEIWGGNTGELFF.

The chain links TRBV6-5 to TRBJ2-2; no clear D. Germline V gene lookup returns CDR1 MNHEY and CDR2 SVGAGI. The CDR3 runs 11 residues. Deletions cut 5 bases from V and 8 bases from J, with 6 bases between. CDR3 amino acids: CASSRSGELFF. The CDR3 coding sequence is TGTGCCAGCAGTCGATCTGGGGAGCTGTTTTTT.

CDR3 coding DNA: TGTGCCAGCGTCAGCAGGAGTAGCGGGAGGGCCTACACCGGGGAGCTGTTTTTT. This sequence encodes CASVSRSSGRAYTGELFF. The chain has TRBV28 and TRBJ2-2; 11 nucleotides line up with TRBD2. Germline V gene sequence: CDR1 MDHEN, CDR2 SYDVKM. This CDR3 has 18 residues. Unmatched junction bases numbered 14, after V lost 8 bases and J lost 3 bases.